The clone carrying this T cell receptor beta chain has just a few counts. The antigen is undetermined. The V end lost 2 bases, the J end lost 9 bases, and 17 bases lay between the germline ends. Germline-derived CDR1 and CDR2 are MNHEY and SVGEGT. The CDR3 has 14 amino acids. This sample was included in a study of response to subunit inactivated influenza vaccine. Regarding the study as a whole: Authors suggested few new T cells are recruited by each seasonal influenza vaccination.

TCRdb ran MiXCR on the RT-PCR reads and lists one entry per CDR3 protein. The sample has over 800,000 distinct CDR3 sequences, roughly 20% seen once. Sequenced material: PBMCs from blood, taken more than 4 days after vaccination. V and J are TRBV6-2 or TRBV6-3 and TRBJ2-7; no firm D call. The TCR sequence derives from a man aged 50 to 60 who received an inactivated influenza vaccine. The DNA for the CDR3 is TGTGCCAGCAGTTACGTGGGATCCCTTACGGTGCAGTACTTC. Translated, it gives CASSYVGSLTVQYF.